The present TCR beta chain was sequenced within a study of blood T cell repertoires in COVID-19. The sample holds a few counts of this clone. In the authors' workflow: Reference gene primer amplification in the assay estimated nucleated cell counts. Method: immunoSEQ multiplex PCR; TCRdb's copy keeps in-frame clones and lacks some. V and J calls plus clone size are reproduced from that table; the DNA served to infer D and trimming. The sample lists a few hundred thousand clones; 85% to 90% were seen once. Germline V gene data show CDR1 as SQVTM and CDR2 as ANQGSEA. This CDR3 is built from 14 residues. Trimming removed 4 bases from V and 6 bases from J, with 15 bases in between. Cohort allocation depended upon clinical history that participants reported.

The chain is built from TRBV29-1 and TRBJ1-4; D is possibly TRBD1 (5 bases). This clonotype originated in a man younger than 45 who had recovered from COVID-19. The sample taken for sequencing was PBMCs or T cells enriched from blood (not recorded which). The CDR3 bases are TGCAGCGTTGCCGAGACAGAGATCTATGAAAAACTGTTTTTT. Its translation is CSVAETEIYEKLFF.